The 30 T cell receptor beta chains reported below all come from one sample, sequenced in a study of blood T cell repertoires in COVID-19. Clones were read by immunoSEQ multiplex PCR, and TCRdb kept only the in-frame ones, dropping some. The table has 200,000 to 300,000 clones, about 86% seen once. Sequenced material: peripheral blood. The receptor set was obtained from a woman aged 80 or over with acute or convalescent COVID-19.

V usage is TRBV3-1 (or the pseudogene TRBV3-2) and J usage is TRBJ2-7; 8 positions match TRBD1. The CDR3 is 14 amino acids. CDR1 and CDR2 from the germline V gene are LGHDT and YNNKEL (reference sequence). Unmatched junction bases numbered 4, after V lost 4 bases and J lost 2 bases. CDR3 sequence (DNA): TGTGCCAGCAGCCCTGGACAGGGACCCTACGAGCAGTACTTC. The encoded protein is CASSPGQGPYEQYF.

A few counts support this clone. The chain uses TRBV28 and TRBJ1-1; D unresolved. The CDR3 consists of 13 residues. Trimming removed 5 bases at V and 3 bases at J, with 10 bases between. Germline values: CDR1 MDHEN, CDR2 SYDVKM. CDR3 loop: CASSTPGDTEAFF. The CDR3 DNA reads TGTGCCAGCAGTACCCCGGGAGACACTGAAGCTTTCTTT.

This sequence joins TRBV30 and TRBJ2-5; perhaps TRBD1 as D (5 bases). V dropped 7 bases and J dropped 5 bases, with 17 bases sitting between them. CDR1 and CDR2 from the germline V gene are GTSNPN and SVGIG (reference sequence). The length of the CDR3 is 13 residues. The DNA for the CDR3 is TGTGCCTTGCGAGGTGGGGCAGGGGAGACCCAGTACTTC. This sequence encodes CALRGGAGETQYF.

The genes are TRBV27 and TRBJ2-7; 9 bases map to TRBD1. This CDR3 has 15 residues. Germline-derived CDR1 and CDR2 are MNHEY and SMNVEV (reference sequence). With 6 bases clipped from V and 3 bases from J, the junction kept 9 bases outside the gene matches. Here the CDR3 reads CASSLGQGNNYEQYF. DNA for the CDR3: TGTGCCAGCAGCCTGGGACAGGGAAACAACTACGAGCAGTACTTC.

In DNA form, the CDR3 reads TGTGCCAGCAGCAATACAGGGGGCGATTCCGGGGAGCTGTTTTTT. Translating it yields CASSNTGGDSGELFF. The chain is built from TRBV7-3 and TRBJ2-2; TRBD1 aligns across 9 bases. The CDR3 loop spans 15 amino acids. Losses at the gene ends were 5 bases for V and 6 bases for J; bases not matched to a gene: 7. Per germline, CDR1 SGHTA and CDR2 FQGTGA.

The chain employs TRBV13 and TRBJ2-3; a weak D match, TRBD2 (6 bases). The CDR3 covers 15 residues. The germline gives CDR1 PRHDT, CDR2 FYEKMQ (reference sequence). V lost 5 bases and J lost 1, with 13 bases in between. The CDR3 loop reads CASSPNGGGTDTQYF. Written as DNA, the CDR3 is TGTGCCAGCAGCCCCAACGGGGGAGGCACAGATACGCAGTATTTT.

This clone has a single count. The V call is TRBV28, the J call TRBJ1-4; 10 positions match TRBD1. V lost 4 bases, J lost 7 bases, and 9 bases stayed unmatched. The CDR3 runs 16 residues. In germline, CDR1 is MDHEN, CDR2 SYDVKM. The CDR3 bases are TGTGCCAGCAGTTCCGGGACAGGGGACCCGGGTGAAAAACTGTTTTTT. Translating it yields CASSSGTGDPGEKLFF.

V is TRBV3-1 (or the pseudogene TRBV3-2) and J is TRBJ2-1; 8 bases fit TRBD1. This CDR3 has 16 residues. Germline-derived CDR1 and CDR2 are LGHDT and YNNKEL (reference sequence). V was clipped by 2 bases and J by 9 bases; unmatched bases: 12. This chain's CDR3 is CASSQTPQGAWGEQFF. In DNA form, the CDR3 reads TGTGCCAGCAGCCAAACCCCCCAGGGGGCCTGGGGTGAGCAGTTCTTC.

V and J are TRBV29-1 and TRBJ1-5; the D is unclear. V was cut by 6 bases and J by 4 bases, with 13 bases left in between. The length of the CDR3 is 13 residues. Looked up from germline, CDR1 is SQVTM and CDR2 is ANQGSEA. The CDR3 loop is CSVRAGSNQPQHF. The CDR3 DNA sequence: TGCAGCGTCCGTGCGGGGAGTAATCAGCCCCAGCATTTT.

This clone was counted a single time. The J gene is TRBJ2-3, the V gene TRBV28; 9 bases fit TRBD1. CDR3 length equals 15 residues. CDR1 and CDR2 (germline): MDHEN, SYDVKM. J was trimmed by 4 bases and V by 6 bases; bases with no gene match: 8. The chain's CDR3 is CASRTGTGSPDTQYF. The DNA for the CDR3 is TGTGCCAGCAGAACCGGGACAGGGAGTCCAGATACGCAGTATTTT.

The chain links TRBV27 to TRBJ1-6, with 8 bases lining up with TRBD1. The germline gives CDR1 MNHEY, CDR2 SMNVEV (reference sequence). CDR3 length: 16 residues. Trimming at V came to 5 bases and at J to 6 bases, leaving 9 bases not matched to a gene. The CDR3 coding sequence is TGTGCCAGCAGTCCCAGGACAGGGTCTCCTAATTCACCCCTCCACTTT. This codes for CASSPRTGSPNSPLHF.

The rearrangement uses TRBV19 and TRBJ1-5; 10 bases are shared with TRBD1. The V gene's germline CDR1 is LNHDA and CDR2 SQIVND (reference sequence). This CDR3 is built from 14 residues. V lost 5 bases and J lost 6; bases outside the gene matches: 4. CDR3 region: CASSPTGGGQPQHF. The DNA for the CDR3 is TGTGCCAGTAGTCCGACAGGGGGCGGTCAGCCCCAGCATTTT.

The V and J genes are TRBV7-6 and TRBJ1-3; D not certain. Germline CDR1 is SGHVS and CDR2 is FNYEAQ. The CDR3 loop spans 18 amino acids. V was shortened by 3 bases and J by 0 bases, with 18 bases between the two germline ends. In DNA form, the CDR3 reads TGTGCCAGCAGCTTTACCCATTTAACGGGGAGCTCTGGAAACACCATATATTTT. Protein: CASSFTHLTGSSGNTIYF. Drawing the rest from reference TRBV7-6 and TRBJ1-3, the complete variable domain is GAGVSQSPRYKVTKRGQDVALRCDPISGHVSLYWYRQALGQGPEFLTYFNYEAQQDKSGLPNDRFSAERPEGSISTLTIQRTEQRDSAMYRCASSFTHLTGSSGNTIYFGEGSWLTVV.

This clone was picked up one time. The CDR3 spells CASSGGQANTEAFF. CDR3 sequence (DNA): TGTGCCAGCAGTGGGGGACAGGCGAACACTGAAGCTTTCTTT. J is TRBJ1-1 and V is TRBV2; 8 bases match TRBD1. The length of the CDR3 is 14 residues. CDR1 is SNHLY, CDR2 FYNNEI, per germline. V lost 4 bases to trimming and J lost 1 base; unmatched junction nucleotides: 2. Using reference TRBV2 and TRBJ1-1 for the parts outside the CDR3, the full variable domain is EPEVTQTPSHQVTQMGQEVILRCVPISNHLYFYWYRQILGQKVEFLVSFYNNEISEKSEIFDDQFSVERPDGSNFTLKIRSTKLEDSAMYFCASSGGQANTEAFFGQGTRLTVV.

This clone was counted between two and nine times. V gene TRBV5-4 combines with J gene TRBJ2-2; 7 positions match TRBD1. V trimming: 0 bases; J trimming: 5 bases; junction bases outside the gene matches: 7. Looked up from germline, CDR1 is SGHNT and CDR2 is YYREEE (reference sequence). The CDR3 runs 16 residues. The CDR3 here is CASSLARAGGTGELFF. The CDR3 coding sequence is TGTGCCAGCAGCTTGGCCAGGGCAGGGGGTACCGGGGAGCTGTTTTTT. Filled out from reference TRBV5-4 and TRBJ2-2, the complete variable domain reads ETGVTQSPTHLIKTRGQQVTLRCSSQSGHNTVSWYQQALGQGPQFIFQYYREEENGRGNFPPRFSGLQFPNYSSELNVNALELDDSALYLCASSLARAGGTGELFFGEGSRLTVL.

The V gene is TRBV7-9, the J gene TRBJ1-5; 7 nucleotides align to TRBD1. With V trimmed by 0 bases and J by 1 base, 0 bases remained unmatched. Germline V gene lookup returns CDR1 SEHNR and CDR2 FQNEAQ (reference sequence). There are 15 residues in the CDR3. This chain's CDR3 is CASSLAGQSNQPQHF. The CDR3 bases are TGTGCCAGCAGCTTAGCGGGACAGAGCAATCAGCCCCAGCATTTT.

V gene TRBV3-1 (or the pseudogene TRBV3-2) combines with J gene TRBJ1-1, with D tentatively TRBD1 (6 bases). V lost 3 bases and J 5 bases, leaving 13 bases between the germline ends. The CDR3 loop spans 14 amino acids. The germline CDR1 and CDR2 sequences are LGHDT and YNNKEL (reference sequence). Here the CDR3 DNA reads TGTGCCAGCAGCCAGGGAGGGGGATGGACTGAAGCTTTCTTT. Encoded protein: CASSQGGGWTEAFF.

The chain joins TRBV29-1 to TRBJ1-1, with 10 bases identical to TRBD1. The J segment lost 5 bases and the V segment lost 3 bases, leaving 3 bases of the junction unmatched. The CDR3 contains 13 residues. Per germline, CDR1 SQVTM and CDR2 ANQGSEA. The CDR3 region is CSVETGGRTEAFF. Written as DNA, the CDR3 is TGCAGCGTTGAGACAGGGGGCCGGACTGAAGCTTTCTTT. Using reference TRBV29-1 and TRBJ1-1 for the parts outside the CDR3, the full variable domain is SAVISQKPSRDICQRGTSLTIQCQVDSQVTMMFWYRQQPGQSLTLIATANQGSEATYESGFVIDKFPISRPNLTFSTLTVSNMSPEDSSIYLCSVETGGRTEAFFGQGTRLTVV.

This chain joins TRBV14 and TRBJ2-5, with TRBD1 as a possible D gene (5 bases). The CDR3 loop spans 13 amino acids. The V gene lost 1 base and the J gene lost 5 bases, with 8 bases spanning the gap. CDR1 is SGHDN, CDR2 FVKESK, per germline. The CDR3 loop reads CASSQGQSETQYF. CDR3 bases: TGTGCCAGCAGCCAAGGACAGTCTGAGACCCAGTACTTC.

The chain carries TRBV7-9 and TRBJ2-2, with TRBD1 as a possible D gene (6 bases). Between the trimmed V and J ends, which lost 1 base and 7 bases, there was a span of 16 bases. In germline, CDR1 is SEHNR, CDR2 FQNEAQ (reference sequence). This CDR3 is built from 16 residues. The CDR3 DNA reads TGTGCCAGCAGCTTAGGTGGGAAACAGGGCATCGGGGAGCTGTTTTTT. Protein sequence: CASSLGGKQGIGELFF. The full variable domain, with the rest looked up from reference TRBV7-9 and TRBJ2-2, is DTGVSQNPRHKITKRGQNVTFRCDPISEHNRLYWYRQTLGQGPEFLTYFQNEAQLEKSRLLSDRFSAERPKGSFSTLEIQRTEQGDSAMYLCASSLGGKQGIGELFFGEGSRLTVL.

This clone was seen once. The chain recombines TRBV18 with TRBJ2-1; 8 positions match TRBD1. Per germline, CDR1 KGHSH and CDR2 LQKENI. The CDR3 consists of 15 residues. V shed 3 bases, J shed 9 bases, and the junction held 10 bases outside the gene matches. CDR3 region: CASSPTGALKSEQFF. CDR3 nucleotides: TGTGCCAGCTCACCGACAGGGGCATTGAAGAGTGAGCAGTTCTTC.

The rearrangement links TRBV2 to TRBJ1-1; D uncertain. Trimming removed 3 bases at V and 7 bases at J, with 12 bases between. The CDR3 runs 13 residues. The V gene's germline CDR1 is SNHLY and CDR2 FYNNEI. This CDR3 is CASSDPPYLEAFF. In DNA, the CDR3 is TGTGCCAGCAGTGACCCCCCCTACCTTGAAGCTTTCTTT.

The table lists this clone with a few counts. The V gene is TRBV2, the J gene TRBJ1-1; D gene ambiguous. V lost 3 bases, J lost 6 bases, and 11 bases lay in between. Germline values: CDR1 SNHLY, CDR2 FYNNEI. This CDR3 contains 13 residues. Written as DNA, the CDR3 is TGTGCCAGCAGTGACGGCGGGATCGCTGAAGCTTTCTTT. It codes for CASSDGGIAEAFF. Together with reference TRBV2 and TRBJ1-1, the CDR3 gives the full variable domain: EPEVTQTPSHQVTQMGQEVILRCVPISNHLYFYWYRQILGQKVEFLVSFYNNEISEKSEIFDDQFSVERPDGSNFTLKIRSTKLEDSAMYFCASSDGGIAEAFFGQGTRLTVV.

This clone was picked up a small number of times. This chain links TRBV6-5 with TRBJ2-7, with D possibly TRBD2 on 5 matching bases. Germline V gene data show CDR1 as MNHEY and CDR2 as SVGAGI. The CDR3 is 11 amino acids. V lost 8 bases, J lost 4 bases, and 9 bases lay in between. CDR3 bases: TGTGCCAGCGGACTTGGTTACGAGCAGTACTTC. The encoded protein is CASGLGYEQYF.

The chain has TRBV19 and TRBJ1-1, with no clear D. Trimming stripped 3 bases from V and 3 bases from J, with 8 bases between. CDR3 length: 13 amino acids. The germline V gene encodes CDR1 LNHDA and CDR2 SQIVND (reference sequence). CDR3 sequence (DNA): TGTGCCAGTAGTATGACAACAGACACTGAAGCTTTCTTT. Amino acids: CASSMTTDTEAFF.

The J gene is TRBJ1-1, the V gene TRBV18; tentatively, D is TRBD1 (6 bases). There are 13 residues in the CDR3. Germline values: CDR1 KGHSH, CDR2 LQKENI. Trimming stripped 4 bases from V and 3 bases from J, with 9 bases between. CDR3: CASSREGDTEAFF. CDR3 DNA sequence: TGTGCCAGCTCACGGGAGGGGGACACTGAAGCTTTCTTT.

The V gene is TRBV19, the J gene TRBJ1-5, with no clear D. Looked up from germline, CDR1 is LNHDA and CDR2 is SQIVND (reference sequence). The CDR3 loop spans 14 amino acids. V lost 6 bases to trimming and J lost 1 base, with 10 bases between them. The CDR3 region has the DNA TGTGCCAGTAGCCCCCACTTGAGCAATCAGCCCCAGCATTTT. Protein: CASSPHLSNQPQHF.

This chain connects TRBV30 to TRBJ1-5, with D perhaps TRBD1 (5 bases). The germline V gene has CDR1 GTSNPN and CDR2 SVGIG (reference sequence). The CDR3 is 14 residues long. Trimming stripped 0 bases from V and 3 bases from J, with 9 bases between. The CDR3 DNA reads TGTGCCTGGAGTGTGGGAGGGGTCAATCAGCCCCAGCATTTT. Translation gives CAWSVGGVNQPQHF.

The gene calls are TRBV5-1 and TRBJ1-2; 9 positions match TRBD1. The junction had 8 bases not matched to a gene; V was cut back by 3 bases and J by 5 bases. Looked up from germline, CDR1 is SGHRS and CDR2 is YFSETQ. The length of the CDR3 is 15 residues. This CDR3 is CASSSTGGIDYGYTF. CDR3 nucleotide sequence: TGCGCCAGCAGCTCGACAGGGGGGATTGATTATGGCTACACCTTC.

The chain combines TRBV19 with TRBJ1-6; possibly TRBD1 for D (5 bases). The CDR3 is 16 amino acids. The V gene lost 5 bases and the J gene lost 0 bases, with 11 bases spanning the gap. Per germline, CDR1 LNHDA and CDR2 SQIVND (reference sequence). The CDR3 DNA sequence: TGTGCCAGTAGTTCCCGACAGAGCTCCTATAATTCACCCCTCCACTTT. It is translated as CASSSRQSSYNSPLHF.